This T cell receptor (beta chain) was observed in a study of shared clonotypes between healthy human individuals. Study observations and caveats: Naive subsets tended to show greater estimated richness than memory subsets. Rarefaction showed that sequencing of sorted subsets was incomplete (despite large depth).

On this clone: Its antigen is unknown.

Sequencing used immunoSEQ multiplex PCR; TCRdb keeps in-frame clones, though not all of them. The sample has roughly 1,500,000 clones; approximately 98.5% are singletons. Between the trimmed V and J ends, which lost 1 base and 5 bases, there was a span of 15 bases. CDR1 and CDR2 (germline): SGHRS, YFSETQ. This CDR3 has 16 amino acids. CD45RA-negative memory and CD45RA+ naive subsets were split from the CD4+ cells. This chain connects TRBV5-1 to TRBJ2-2; D is possibly TRBD2 (5 bases). This TCR was recovered from a man aged 30 to 39 in good health. Specimen: naive CD4+ T cells sorted from blood. Subset indicated: CD45RA+ positively selected. The CDR3 sequence is CASSLSVSGPTGELFF. The CDR3 nucleotides read TGCGCCAGCAGCTTGAGTGTCAGCGGCCCTACCGGGGAGCTGTTTTTT. The variable domain in full, completed from reference TRBV5-1 and TRBJ2-2, reads KAGVTQTPRYLIKTRGQQVTLSCSPISGHRSVSWYQQTPGQGLQFLFEYFSETQRNKGNFPGRFSGRQFSNSRSEMNVSTLELGDSALYLCASSLSVSGPTGELFFGEGSRLTVL.